One and the same sample provided the 29 T cell receptor beta chains below, sequenced in a study of shared clonotypes between healthy human individuals. Method: immunoSEQ multiplex PCR; TCRdb's copy keeps in-frame clones and lacks some. Of roughly 1,100,000 clones listed, around 76% were seen once; the top ten hold about 1.5%. The sequenced sample consisted of memory CD4+ T cells sorted from blood. The subset: CD45RA-negative fraction. The receptors were sampled from a man aged 18 to 35 in good health.

This chain uses TRBV19 with TRBJ2-5, with D possibly being TRBD2 (5 bases). Per the germline V gene, CDR1 is LNHDA and CDR2 is SQIVND (reference sequence). Trimming removed 5 bases at V and 2 bases at J, with 12 bases between. The CDR3 spans 14 residues. The CDR3 here is CASSPAQRQETQYF. CDR3 nucleotides: TGTGCCAGTAGTCCTGCCCAGCGGCAAGAGACCCAGTACTTC.

The J gene is TRBJ1-6, the V gene TRBV7-2; TRBD1 agrees at 8 bases. J gave up 0 bases and V 5 bases, and 6 bases lay outside the gene matches. The germline CDR1 and CDR2 sequences are SGHTA and FQGNSA. CDR3 length equals 17 residues. CDR3 sequence reads: CASSARQGSSYNSPLHF. CDR3 bases: TGTGCCAGCAGCGCAAGACAGGGGAGCTCCTATAATTCACCCCTCCACTTT.

The CDR3 nucleotides are TGTGCCAGCTCACCAAAATTGGGACAGTTGCCCTATGGCTACACCTTC. Protein product: CASSPKLGQLPYGYTF. The rearrangement links TRBV18 to TRBJ1-2; TRBD1 agrees at 7 bases. J lost 4 bases, V lost 2 bases, and 10 bases had no gene match. This CDR3 has 16 amino acids. Germline CDR1 reads KGHSH; CDR2 reads LQKENI.

The chain recombines TRBV18 with TRBJ2-5, with D uncertain. The V and J ends lost 4 bases and 3 bases respectively, with 3 bases between them. This CDR3 has 11 residues. Germline V lookup: CDR1 KGHSH, CDR2 LQKENI. CDR3 region: CASSRKETQYF. In nucleotides, the CDR3 is TGTGCCAGCTCACGAAAAGAGACCCAGTACTTC.

The genes are TRBV7-2 and TRBJ2-6, with 12 bases identical to TRBD1. The V gene end was trimmed by 5 bases and the J gene end by 0 bases; junction bases not matched to a gene: 5. CDR3 length: 18 residues. Looked up from germline, CDR1 is SGHTA and CDR2 is FQGNSA. The CDR3 sequence is CASSPGTGGVSGANVLTF. CDR3 nucleotide sequence: TGTGCCAGCAGCCCCGGGACAGGGGGCGTCTCTGGGGCCAACGTCCTGACTTTC.

The chain uses TRBV11-2 and TRBJ2-4, with 11 bases fitting TRBD2. CDR3 length: 13 amino acids. Germline lookup yields CDR1 SGHAT and CDR2 FQNNGV. Losses at the gene ends were 5 bases for V and 10 bases for J; bases not matched to a gene: 4. As DNA, the CDR3 is TGTGCCAGCAGCCCTGGGACTAGCGGTATTCAGTACTTC. It yields the protein CASSPGTSGIQYF.

The J gene is TRBJ2-3, the V gene TRBV7-9; possibly TRBD1 for D (5 bases). The CDR3 is made up of 14 amino acids. Germline values: CDR1 SEHNR, CDR2 FQNEAQ (reference sequence). V lost 4 bases to trimming and J lost 2 bases, with 10 bases between them. The CDR3 here is CASSSKGFTDTQYF. The CDR3 coding sequence is TGTGCCAGCAGCTCGAAGGGGTTCACAGATACGCAGTATTTT.

In this sample, this clone turned up a few times. The V and J genes are TRBV2 and TRBJ1-6; the match to TRBD1 covers 10 bases. This CDR3 is built from 13 residues. V was pared by 6 bases and J by 10 bases, with 3 bases of the junction left unmatched. Germline assignment: CDR1 SNHLY and CDR2 FYNNEI. CDR3 in amino acids: CASRRQGASPLHF. In nucleotides, the CDR3 is TGTGCCAGCAGAAGACAGGGGGCGTCACCCCTCCACTTT.

The chain combines TRBV15 with TRBJ2-3; 8 nucleotides match TRBD1. The CDR3 spans 14 residues. After removal of 5 bases from V and 2 bases from J, the junction contained 3 bases not matched to a gene. Germline CDR1 reads LNHNV; CDR2 reads YYDKDF (reference sequence). The chain's CDR3 is CATSGQGTTDTQYF. CDR3 in DNA: TGTGCCACCAGCGGACAGGGAACCACAGATACGCAGTATTTT.

The chain is built from TRBV5-1 and TRBJ1-5; a weak D match, TRBD1 (5 bases). Germline V gene data show CDR1 as SGHRS and CDR2 as YFSETQ. V was cut by 4 bases and J by 6 bases, with 17 bases left in between. The CDR3 extends over 15 amino acids. The CDR3 DNA reads TGCGCCAGCAGCCCGTGGGGGGTAATGGGTCAGCCCCAGCATTTT. It is translated as CASSPWGVMGQPQHF.

The chain combines TRBV7-8 with TRBJ1-1; D is uncertain. V was shortened by 4 bases and J by 11 bases, with 14 bases between the two germline ends. Germline CDR1 SGHVS, CDR2 FQNEAQ. The CDR3 length is 12 residues. CDR3 sequence (DNA): TGTGCCAGCAGCTCCCGTGCCCCGGGGGCTTTCTTT. This encodes CASSSRAPGAFF.

The chain links TRBV10-3 to TRBJ2-7; D is uncertain. Germline CDR1 ENHRY, CDR2 SYGVKD. This CDR3 is built from 12 residues. The V gene lost 6 bases and the J gene lost 5 bases, with 11 bases spanning the gap. CDR3 amino acids: CAISPSADEQYF. The DNA for the CDR3 is TGTGCCATCAGCCCTTCCGCCGACGAGCAGTACTTC.

This clone has a single count. The chain has TRBV28 and TRBJ1-5; D not certain. Germline CDR1 and CDR2: MDHEN and SYDVKM. V shed 6 bases and J shed 0 bases, with 18 bases lying between them. This CDR3 has 17 residues. The CDR3 bases are TGTGCCAGCAGCCTCGGGCAAGGTCCAAATAGCAATCAGCCCCAGCATTTT. This gives the protein CASSLGQGPNSNQPQHF. Looking up the rest from reference TRBV28 and TRBJ1-5 gives the full variable domain: DVKVTQSSRYLVKRTGEKVFLECVQDMDHENMFWYRQDPGLGLRLIYFSYDVKMKEKGDIPEGYSVSREKKERFSLILESASTNQTSMYLCASSLGQGPNSNQPQHFGDGTRLSIL.

The table lists this clone with a few counts. This chain connects TRBV7-9 to TRBJ2-1; D might be TRBD1 (5 bases). Trimming shortened V by 8 bases and J by 10 bases, and 12 bases separated the two germline ends. The germline V gene encodes CDR1 SEHNR and CDR2 FQNEAQ (reference sequence). The CDR3 totals 11 residues. CDR3 region: CASGQGGEQFF. The CDR3 nucleotides read TGTGCCAGCGGCCAGGGTGGGGAGCAGTTCTTC.

Ten or more counts support this clone. The chain employs TRBV5-4 and TRBJ2-3; 11 bases are a match to TRBD2. Germline loops: CDR1 SGHNT, CDR2 YYREEE (reference sequence). The CDR3 consists of 16 residues. With 1 base clipped from V and 6 bases from J, the junction kept 7 bases outside the gene matches. The CDR3 DNA reads TGTGCCAGCAGCTTGTTAGCGGGAGGGGGCGTCGATACGCAGTATTTT. Amino acid sequence: CASSLLAGGGVDTQYF.

The chain has TRBV6-4 and TRBJ1-4, with 9 nucleotides matching TRBD1. After removal of 5 bases from V and 7 bases from J, the junction contained 8 bases not matched to a gene. CDR1 is MRHNA and CDR2 is SNTAGT in the germline V gene. This CDR3 region has 15 residues. Written as DNA, the CDR3 is TGTGCCAGCAGTCCGTCCGGGACAGGGACTGAAAAACTGTTTTTT. It is translated as CASSPSGTGTEKLFF.

The chain is built from TRBV6-1 and TRBJ1-2; D is uncertain. Germline V gene lookup returns CDR1 MNHNS and CDR2 SASEGT. The CDR3 is 13 amino acids. V lost 1 base to trimming and J lost 3 bases, with 6 bases between them. CDR3 DNA: TGTGCCAGCAGTGAAGAAGCTTACTATGGCTACACCTTC. Translation gives CASSEEAYYGYTF.

The rearrangement links TRBV4-1 to TRBJ2-7; maybe TRBD1 (6 bases). There are 15 residues in the CDR3. Germline V CDR1 and CDR2: MGHRA, YSYEKL. V lost 0 bases, J lost 4 bases, and 13 bases lay in between. The CDR3: CASSQEEQGKYEQYF. Here the CDR3 DNA reads TGCGCCAGCAGCCAAGAGGAGCAGGGGAAATACGAGCAGTACTTC.

The V and J genes are TRBV6-1 and TRBJ1-2; maybe TRBD1 (5 bases). In germline, CDR1 is MNHNS, CDR2 SASEGT. With 1 base removed from V and 14 bases from J, the gap between germline ends came to 14 bases. This CDR3 is 12 amino acids long. The CDR3 DNA is TGTGCCAGCAGTGAAGATCCCAGGGCGGCAACCTTC. Residues: CASSEDPRAATF.

This clone was counted a single time. The chain has TRBV18 and TRBJ2-3; 8 positions agree with TRBD2. The CDR3 has 15 amino acids. Losses at the gene ends were 0 bases for V and 9 bases for J; bases not matched to a gene: 8. The germline CDR1 and CDR2 sequences are KGHSH and LQKENI. The CDR3 loop reads CASSPPSRGGLTQYF. The CDR3, as DNA: TGTGCCAGCTCACCACCCTCGCGCGGGGGGCTAACGCAGTATTTT.

This clone has a handful of counts. The V gene is TRBV11-2, the J gene TRBJ2-5, with TRBD1 identical over 9 bases. The CDR3 length is 15 residues. Germline V CDR1 and CDR2: SGHAT, FQNNGV. The V segment lost 1 base and the J segment 5 bases; nucleotides outside the gene matches: 5. The DNA for the CDR3 is TGTGCCAGCAGCTTAGGGGGACAGGGTCTGGAGACCCAGTACTTC. Translated: CASSLGGQGLETQYF.

The chain joins TRBV15 to TRBJ2-1; a possible D gene is TRBD1 (6 bases). The CDR3 covers 16 residues. The V end lost 0 bases, the J end lost 9 bases, and 18 bases lay between the germline ends. CDR1 LNHNV and CDR2 YYDKDF come from the germline V gene (reference sequence). The CDR3, as DNA: TGTGCCACCAGCAGAGATACACGGACAGTTCGGGGTGAGCAGTTCTTC. Amino acid sequence: CATSRDTRTVRGEQFF. Full variable domain (rest looked up from reference TRBV15 and TRBJ2-1): DAMVIQNPRYQVTQFGKPVTLSCSQTLNHNVMYWYQQKSSQAPKLLFHYYDKDFNNEADTPDNFQSRRPNTSFCFLDIRSPGLGDTAMYLCATSRDTRTVRGEQFFGPGTRLTVL.

The chain has TRBV5-1 and TRBJ1-4; 9 bases agree with TRBD1. There are 22 residues in the CDR3. After removal of 2 bases from V and 3 bases from J, the junction contained 23 bases not matched to a gene. Germline CDR1 and CDR2: SGHRS and YFSETQ. CDR3 residues: CASSFRVHFRVPGQGPNEKLFF. The CDR3 DNA reads TGCGCCAGCAGCTTTAGGGTGCATTTTCGGGTCCCGGGACAGGGCCCTAATGAAAAACTGTTTTTT.

The chain has TRBV2 and TRBJ2-5; D uncertain. Between the trimmed V and J ends, which lost 1 base and 7 bases, there was a span of 4 bases. CDR1 and CDR2 from the germline V gene are SNHLY and FYNNEI. This CDR3 region has 11 residues. CDR3 residues: CASSEDTTQYF. The CDR3 bases are TGTGCCAGCAGTGAAGATACGACCCAGTACTTC.

This clone was observed a few times. The chain joins TRBV19 to TRBJ1-2; D is unresolved. V dropped 2 bases and J dropped 8 bases, with 6 bases sitting between them. The CDR3 contains 11 residues. In germline, CDR1 is LNHDA, CDR2 SQIVND (reference sequence). CDR3 amino acids: CASSITGGYTF. In nucleotides, the CDR3 is TGTGCCAGTAGTATAACTGGAGGCTACACCTTC.

The CDR3 is CAISESRLAGGPVETQYF. The CDR3 DNA is TGTGCCATCAGTGAGTCGCGTCTAGCGGGGGGGCCAGTAGAGACCCAGTACTTC. The J gene is TRBJ2-5, the V gene TRBV10-3; TRBD2 aligns across 12 bases. From germline, CDR1 is ENHRY and CDR2 SYGVKD. Trimming cost V 0 bases and J 4 bases; bases outside gene matches: 9. The CDR3 spans 18 residues.

This clone was recorded at least ten times. The chain couples TRBV28 to TRBJ2-1, with D perhaps assigned TRBD1 or TRBD2 (5 bases each). Trimming took 6 bases from V and 7 from J, leaving 19 bases between them. Per the germline V gene, CDR1 is MDHEN and CDR2 is SYDVKM. CDR3 length: 15 residues. CDR3 nucleotide sequence: TGTGCCAGCAGCCGGCGGAGAGGGGATGTTAATGAGCAGTTCTTC. It encodes CASSRRRGDVNEQFF.

The gene calls are TRBV28 and TRBJ1-1; weak D call: TRBD1 (5 bases). This CDR3 is built from 12 residues. The V gene lost 2 bases and the J gene lost 7 bases, with 8 bases spanning the gap. The germline CDR1 and CDR2 sequences are MDHEN and SYDVKM. The CDR3 coding sequence is TGTGCCAGCAGTTTACGTCAGGGTGAAGCTTTCTTT. Translation gives CASSLRQGEAFF. The complete variable domain, with remaining parts taken from reference TRBV28 and TRBJ1-1, reads DVKVTQSSRYLVKRTGEKVFLECVQDMDHENMFWYRQDPGLGLRLIYFSYDVKMKEKGDIPEGYSVSREKKERFSLILESASTNQTSMYLCASSLRQGEAFFGQGTRLTVV.

The CDR3 loop is CATSRGQRGVDTQYF. The CDR3 coding sequence is TGTGCCACCAGCAGAGGTCAGCGGGGGGTAGATACGCAGTATTTT. The chain has TRBV15 and TRBJ2-3; 9 nucleotides align to TRBD2. The V gene's germline CDR1 is LNHNV and CDR2 YYDKDF (reference sequence). The junction had 4 bases not matched to a gene; V was cut back by 1 base and J by 5 bases. The CDR3 contains 15 residues.